These 19 T cell receptor beta chains share one sample of origin, sequenced in a study of blood T cell repertoires in COVID-19. Sequencing used immunoSEQ multiplex PCR; TCRdb keeps in-frame clones, though not all of them. The sample lists more than 200,000 clones, over 70% occurring once. Sequences were obtained from peripheral blood. The source is a woman aged 50 to 60 with acute or convalescent COVID-19.

CDR3 nucleotide sequence: TGTGCCAGCGGGGGACAGGGCCCCTACGAGCAGTACTTC. Its translation is CASGGQGPYEQYF. This chain connects TRBV3-1 (or the pseudogene TRBV3-2) to TRBJ2-7, with 9 bases fitting TRBD1. Germline V lookup: CDR1 LGHDT, CDR2 YNNKEL (reference sequence). The CDR3 consists of 13 residues. With V trimmed by 8 bases and J by 2 bases, 4 bases remained unmatched.

The chain carries TRBV3-1 (or the pseudogene TRBV3-2) and TRBJ1-2, with D possibly TRBD1 on 6 matching bases. Trimming removed 0 bases from V and 4 bases from J, with 18 bases in between. Germline CDR1 LGHDT, CDR2 YNNKEL (reference sequence). The CDR3 is 17 residues long. CDR3 nucleotides: TGTGCCAGCAGCCAAGAGAAGTTGGGGGGGGCAGGCTATGGCTACACCTTC. This gives the protein CASSQEKLGGAGYGYTF.

This chain links TRBV24-1 with TRBJ2-3; perhaps TRBD2 as D (5 bases). Trimming took 4 bases from V and 1 from J, leaving 14 bases between them. This CDR3 contains 16 residues. Germline V gene lookup returns CDR1 KGHDR and CDR2 SFDVKD. CDR3 DNA sequence: TGTGCCACCAGTGACCCTTCTAGCTTTGGCACAGATACGCAGTATTTT. As protein: CATSDPSSFGTDTQYF.

As concerns this clone: Other DNA sequences of this sample code for an identical CDR3. The rearrangement joins TRBV18 to TRBJ1-1, with 8 nucleotides matching TRBD1. Trimming removed 6 bases from V and 2 bases from J; junction bases left unmatched: 5. CDR1 and CDR2 from the germline V gene are KGHSH and LQKENI. There are 14 residues in the CDR3. This CDR3 reads CASSPQGANTEAFF. CDR3 bases: TGTGCCAGCTCCCCGCAGGGGGCTAACACTGAAGCTTTCTTT.

The V and J genes are TRBV2 and TRBJ2-5; 10 bases fit TRBD2. The CDR3 is 14 residues long. J was trimmed by 5 bases and V by 6 bases; bases with no gene match: 6. The germline V gene has CDR1 SNHLY and CDR2 FYNNEI. CDR3 sequence: CASRPGLATETQYF. The CDR3 coding sequence is TGTGCCAGCAGACCGGGACTAGCGACGGAGACCCAGTACTTC.

V and J are TRBV18 and TRBJ2-1; 10 bases map to TRBD2. Germline CDR1 KGHSH, CDR2 LQKENI. The V gene end was trimmed by 8 bases and the J gene end by 8 bases; junction bases not matched to a gene: 9. CDR3 length: 14 residues. The DNA for the CDR3 is TGTGCCAGCCGATCTAGCGGGAGTGTCCATGAGCAGTTCTTC. It specifies CASRSSGSVHEQFF.

This chain joins TRBV10-2 and TRBJ2-7, with 12 bases lining up with TRBD2. Germline lookup yields CDR1 WSHSY and CDR2 SAAADI. V was clipped by 10 bases and J by 3 bases; unmatched bases: 10. CDR3 size: 15 residues. Here the CDR3 reads CATRETSGGNYEQYF. CDR3 DNA sequence: TGCGCCACCCGGGAGACTAGCGGGGGCAACTACGAGCAGTACTTC.

V gene TRBV5-1 combines with J gene TRBJ2-3, with 7 bases matching TRBD2. Germline V gene lookup returns CDR1 SGHRS and CDR2 YFSETQ. The CDR3 sequence is 15 residues long. V trimming: 4 bases; J trimming: 2 bases; junction bases outside the gene matches: 7. CDR3 region: CASSRGLPNTDTQYF. The CDR3 DNA follows: TGCGCCAGCAGCAGGGGACTACCTAACACAGATACGCAGTATTTT.

The chain uses TRBV16 and TRBJ1-2; D perhaps matches TRBD1 (5 bases). Trimming stripped 0 bases from V and 7 bases from J, with 18 bases between. This CDR3 contains 16 residues. Germline CDR1 and CDR2: KGHSY and FQNENV. CDR3 nucleotides: TGTGCCAGCAGCCAATCAATCGCGGGGCTATATTCTGGCTACACCTTC. Translated: CASSQSIAGLYSGYTF. Full variable domain (remainder filled in from reference TRBV16 and TRBJ1-2): GEEVAQTPKHLVRGEGQKAKLYCAPIKGHSYVFWYQQVLKNEFKFLISFQNENVFDETGMPKERFSAKCLPNSPCSLEIQATKLEDSAVYFCASSQSIAGLYSGYTFGSGTRLTVV.

V and J are TRBV7-9 and TRBJ2-1, with 7 bases lining up with TRBD2. This CDR3 contains 17 residues. CDR1 is SEHNR and CDR2 is FQNEAQ in the germline V gene (reference sequence). Unmatched junction bases numbered 11, after V lost 5 bases and J lost 1 base. In nucleotides, the CDR3 is TGTGCCAGCAGCCACAAGAGCAGCGGGGTTTCCTACAATGAGCAGTTCTTC. Protein: CASSHKSSGVSYNEQFF. The whole variable domain, filled in from reference TRBV7-9 and TRBJ2-1, reads DTGVSQNPRHKITKRGQNVTFRCDPISEHNRLYWYRQTLGQGPEFLTYFQNEAQLEKSRLLSDRFSAERPKGSFSTLEIQRTEQGDSAMYLCASSHKSSGVSYNEQFFGPGTRLTVL.

This chain uses TRBV7-2 with TRBJ2-7; perhaps TRBD2 as D (5 bases). Between the trimmed V and J ends, which lost 2 bases and 7 bases, there was a span of 21 bases. Germline CDR1 and CDR2: SGHTA and FQGNSA. This CDR3 region has 16 residues. The CDR3 DNA reads TGTGCCAGCAGCTTAAGCCGGACTGGGGATTTGGGGGAGCAGTACTTC. It codes for CASSLSRTGDLGEQYF.

This chain links TRBV13 with TRBJ2-4; 8 positions agree with TRBD2. V lost 5 bases to trimming and J lost 8 bases; unmatched junction nucleotides: 5. CDR1 and CDR2 (germline): PRHDT, FYEKMQ (reference sequence). This CDR3 is 13 amino acids long. The CDR3 sequence is CASSAREVDIQYF. Written as DNA, the CDR3 is TGTGCCAGCAGCGCGCGGGAGGTAGACATTCAGTACTTC.

This chain connects TRBV5-8 to TRBJ1-1; the D is unclear. Germline V gene lookup returns CDR1 SGHTS and CDR2 YDEGEE. The CDR3 spans 14 residues. Trimming removed 2 bases at V and 1 base at J, with 9 bases between. CDR3 protein: CASSLLGTNTEAFF. The DNA for the CDR3 is TGTGCCAGCAGCTTACTAGGAACGAACACTGAAGCTTTCTTT.

The rearrangement joins TRBV5-8 to TRBJ2-1; TRBD1 agrees at 7 bases. The length of the CDR3 is 15 residues. The germline CDR1 and CDR2 sequences are SGHTS and YDEGEE. V was clipped by 0 bases and J by 2 bases; unmatched bases: 2. The DNA of the CDR3 is TGTGCCAGCAGCTTGGGGGACAGCACCTACAATGAGCAGTTCTTC. Its protein product is CASSLGDSTYNEQFF. The full variable domain, with the rest looked up from reference TRBV5-8 and TRBJ2-1, is EAGVTQSPTHLIKTRGQQATLRCSPISGHTSVYWYQQALGLGLQFLLWYDEGEERNRGNFPPRFSGRQFPNYSSELNVNALELEDSALYLCASSLGDSTYNEQFFGPGTRLTVL.

This clone was observed a handful of times. V gene TRBV27 combines with J gene TRBJ2-3, with TRBD2 identical over 7 bases. The V gene's germline CDR1 is MNHEY and CDR2 SMNVEV (reference sequence). The J segment lost 5 bases and the V segment lost 5 bases, leaving 16 bases of the junction unmatched. The CDR3 runs 17 residues. The DNA of the CDR3 is TGTGCCAGCAGTCCGCGGGGGTGGCGGGAGATTATAGATACGCAGTATTTT. Its translation: CASSPRGWREIIDTQYF.

This clone came up once. The V gene is TRBV10-2, the J gene TRBJ2-3, with D unclear. The V and J ends lost 2 bases and 4 bases respectively, with 4 bases between them. The CDR3 has 12 amino acids. Germline CDR1 reads WSHSY; CDR2 reads SAAADI. The DNA of the CDR3 is TGCGCCAGCAGTGAGAGCGCAGATACGCAGTATTTT. Encoded protein: CASSESADTQYF.

The genes are TRBV11-3 and TRBJ2-5; TRBD2 matches at 16 bases. Germline lookup yields CDR1 SGHNT and CDR2 YENEEA. J was trimmed by 0 bases and V by 5 bases; bases with no gene match: 6. The CDR3 has 18 residues. The CDR3 nucleotides read TGTGCCAGCAGCCCAGGGACTAGCGGGAGGGCCAACCAAGAGACCCAGTACTTC. This gives the protein CASSPGTSGRANQETQYF.

V is TRBV28 and J is TRBJ1-1; the D is unclear. Per germline, CDR1 MDHEN and CDR2 SYDVKM. V lost 3 bases, J lost 7 bases, and 6 bases lay in between. CDR3 size: 11 residues. CDR3 DNA sequence: TGTGCCAGCAGTTTCTTAGATGAAGCTTTCTTT. It is translated as CASSFLDEAFF. Drawing the rest from reference TRBV28 and TRBJ1-1, the complete variable domain is DVKVTQSSRYLVKRTGEKVFLECVQDMDHENMFWYRQDPGLGLRLIYFSYDVKMKEKGDIPEGYSVSREKKERFSLILESASTNQTSMYLCASSFLDEAFFGQGTRLTVV.

This clone was found a few times. This sample also contains other DNA sequences that code for the same CDR3. The CDR3: CASSPGTGQETQYF. In DNA form, the CDR3 reads TGTGCCAGCAGCCCCGGGACAGGTCAAGAGACCCAGTACTTC. The chain uses TRBV7-9 and TRBJ2-5; 8 nucleotides agree with TRBD1. The junction had 4 bases not matched to a gene; V was cut back by 5 bases and J by 2 bases. The V gene's germline CDR1 is SEHNR and CDR2 FQNEAQ (reference sequence). The CDR3 loop spans 14 amino acids.